Listed below are T cell receptor beta chains from one sample, sequenced in a study of T cell responses to AZD1222 COVID-19 vaccine. Clones were read by immunoSEQ multiplex PCR, and TCRdb kept only the in-frame ones, dropping some. The table records over 150,000 clones, just over 90% of them present only once. The sample in question was peripheral blood, obtained on day 0 of AZD1222 vaccination. The receptors stem from an adult in good health. The CDR3 runs from the conserved cysteine through the conserved F or W. Each record gives: clone size, J gene, D gene, V gene, CDR3 DNA, CDR3 protein. D genes are given only for firm matches. The size of a clone is reported for some rows only, either as once, few or many, or as a class for expanded clones.

NA TRBJ1-1 NA TRBV19 TGTGCCAGTAGTATCATGGGGGGAGACACTGAAGCTTTCTTT CASSIMGGDTEAFF
NA TRBJ1-2 NA TRBV5-6 TGTGCCAGCAGCTCCTGGGACGGGTATGGCTACACCTTC CASSSWDGYGYTF
once TRBJ2-7 NA TRBV19 TGTGCCAGTACCCCGGGGGTAGGGGCCTACGAGCAGTACTTC CASTPGVGAYEQYF
NA TRBJ2-1 TRBD2 TRBV27 TGTGCCAGCAGTGCCGGGGGGAGCGCGAGCTCCTACAATGAGCAGTTCTTC CASSAGGSASSYNEQFF
few TRBJ2-1 NA TRBV5-1 TGCGCCAGCAGCCTATCTAGGGCCAATGAGCAGTTCTTC CASSLSRANEQFF
NA TRBJ2-7 NA TRBV5-1 TGCGCCAGCAGCTTGGTTGGGGGCTACGAGCAGTACTTC CASSLVGGYEQYF
NA TRBJ2-1 TRBD2 TRBV13 TGTGCCAGCAGCTTTCCTCCGGGGGGGCCCGATGAGCAGTTCTTC CASSFPPGGPDEQFF
NA TRBJ2-3 TRBD2 TRBV7-9 TGTGCCAGCAGCCTAGCGGGGGGGGATACGCAGTATTTT CASSLAGGDTQYF
NA TRBJ2-5 TRBD1 TRBV9 TGTGCCAGCAGCGGGACAGGGGTCGGAGAGACCCAGTACTTC CASSGTGVGETQYF
NA TRBJ1-4 NA TRBV7-2 TGTGCCAGCAGGGCAGAAAAACTGTTTTTT CASRAEKLFF
once TRBJ2-7 NA TRBV6-5 TGTGCCAGCAGTCCACGGGAGAACTACGAGCAGTACTTC CASSPRENYEQYF
NA TRBJ2-7 NA TRBV10-3 TGTGCCATCAGTGACGGGGCAGCTTTTACCTACGAGCAGTACTTC CAISDGAAFTYEQYF
NA TRBJ2-3 NA TRBV9 TGTGCCAGCAGCGTAGGGTCTCTTGATACGCAGTATTTT CASSVGSLDTQYF
NA TRBJ2-6 TRBD2 TRBV2 TGTGCCAGCAGTTTGTGGACTAGCGGCTCTGGGGCCAACGTCCTGACTTTC CASSLWTSGSGANVLTF
once TRBJ2-1 NA TRBV5-1 TGCGCCAGCACCCTTCAAGAGAGTAGCTCCTACAATGAGCAGTTCTTC CASTLQESSSYNEQFF
NA TRBJ1-1 NA TRBV29-1 TGCAGCGTTGAGGGGGGGTCTCCTGAAGCTTTCTTT CSVEGGSPEAFF
NA TRBJ2-5 NA TRBV11-2 TGTGCCAGCAGCTTACCCCAGGGAGAGACCCAGTACTTC CASSLPQGETQYF
NA TRBJ1-2 TRBD1 TRBV18 TGTGCCAGCTCACCTAACGAAAGGACAGGGAGCTACACCTTC CASSPNERTGSYTF
once TRBJ1-5 TRBD1 TRBV6-5 TGTGCCAGCAGTCGGGGACAGGTGAAACAGCCCCAGCATTTT CASSRGQVKQPQHF
NA TRBJ2-5 NA TRBV4-1 TGCGCCAGCAGCCAAGGTCAGGGTTTCGAGACCCAGTACTTC CASSQGQGFETQYF
few TRBJ2-3 NA TRBV23-1 TGCGCCAGCAGTCACACCGTAGGGGTCCTTAGCACAGATACGCAGTATTTT CASSHTVGVLSTDTQYF
once TRBJ1-1 TRBD1 TRBV5-4 TGTGCCAGCAGCTGGGACAGCAACACTGAAGCTTTCTTT CASSWDSNTEAFF
NA TRBJ2-1 NA TRBV4-2 TGTGCCAGCAGCCAAGTTTCGGGGAGCTCCTACAATGAGCAGTTCTTC CASSQVSGSSYNEQFF
NA TRBJ1-6 NA TRBV5-8 TGTGCCAGCAGCTTCCGGGACAATCTAAATTCACCCCTCCACTTT CASSFRDNLNSPLHF
NA TRBJ2-1 NA TRBV19 TGTGCCAGTAGTATAGGACGGGGCCCCTACAATGAGCAGTTCTTC CASSIGRGPYNEQFF
NA TRBJ2-3 NA TRBV10-3 TGTGCCATCGGAGGGGGTTCTGATACGCAGTATTTT CAIGGGSDTQYF
NA TRBJ1-1 NA TRBV10-3 TGTGCCATCACCCGGGACCTGAACACTGAAGCTTTCTTT CAITRDLNTEAFF
few TRBJ1-2 TRBD1 TRBV4-1 TGCGCCAGCAGCCAACACAGGGGCAACTATGGCTACACCTTC CASSQHRGNYGYTF
NA TRBJ2-7 TRBD2 TRBV5-6 TGTGCCAGCAGCCCTGCGGGACTAGCGGGGGGTTCGGTAGGGCAGTACTTC CASSPAGLAGGSVGQYF
NA TRBJ1-5 TRBD1 TRBV12-5 TGTGCTAGTGGTTTGACAGGGGGCAGTCAGCCCCAGCATTTT CASGLTGGSQPQHF
NA TRBJ2-2 TRBD2 TRBV5-1 TGCGCCAGCAGCTTAGGACTAGCGGGGGGAAACACCGGGGAGCTGTTTTTT CASSLGLAGGNTGELFF
NA TRBJ1-2 NA TRBV27 TGTGCCAGCAGTTTAAAGGGGTTTGGCTACACCTTC CASSLKGFGYTF
NA TRBJ2-1 TRBD1 TRBV9 TGTGCCAGCAGCCCCGGGACAGCCTACAATGAGCAGTTCTTC CASSPGTAYNEQFF
NA TRBJ1-3 NA TRBV4-3 TGCGCCAGCAGCCAATCCAGGGGACCTGGAAACACCATATATTTT CASSQSRGPGNTIYF
NA TRBJ2-3 TRBD2 TRBV10-2 TGCGCCAGCCGGGGGGGGGCAGGGGATACGCAGTATTTT CASRGGAGDTQYF
NA TRBJ1-2 NA TRBV4-2 TGTGCCAGCAGCCAAGATCGGCAGGCTAACTATGGCTACACCTTC CASSQDRQANYGYTF
NA TRBJ2-7 NA TRBV4-1 TGCGCCAGCAGCTCCCTCCAGGGGTCCTACGAGCAGTACTTC CASSSLQGSYEQYF
NA TRBJ2-7 TRBD2 TRBV5-1 TGCGCCAGCAGCTCTTCTAGCGGGGGGGCCTACGAGCAGTACTTC CASSSSSGGAYEQYF
NA TRBJ2-3 TRBD2 TRBV5-1 TGCGCCAGCAGCTCGCGGGGGGCCCGCACAGATACGCAGTATTTT CASSSRGARTDTQYF
once TRBJ1-1 NA TRBV19 TGTGCCAGTAGCCCGGGATTCCGGACGGGGATCTTGAACACTGAAGCTTTCTTT CASSPGFRTGILNTEAFF
NA TRBJ1-1 TRBD1 TRBV5-6 TGTGCCAGCAGCCCCGGACAGGGGGCGAACACTGAAGCTTTCTTT CASSPGQGANTEAFF
NA TRBJ1-2 NA TRBV27 TGTGCCAGCAGTTTATCCTACGGAGACTATGGCTACACCTTC CASSLSYGDYGYTF
NA TRBJ1-5 NA TRBV6-2/TRBV6-3 TGTGCCAGCAGTTACTTGGCAGGGATAAGCAATCAGCCCCAGCATTTT CASSYLAGISNQPQHF
NA TRBJ1-3 NA TRBV5-1 TGCGCCAGCAGCTTGGAACAGGGTGGAAACACCATATATTTT CASSLEQGGNTIYF
NA TRBJ2-1 TRBD1 TRBV6-1 TGTGCCAGCAGTGAGCAGGGGGCTGAGCAGTTCTTC CASSEQGAEQFF
NA TRBJ1-3 NA TRBV19 TGTGCCAGCGGGAGGCCGGGACGCCCTACACCCTCTTCTGGAAACACCATATATTTT CASGRPGRPTPSSGNTIYF
NA TRBJ1-5 TRBD1 TRBV6-5 TGTGCCAGCACCGACGGACAGGGGAATCAGCCCCAGCATTTT CASTDGQGNQPQHF
NA TRBJ2-7 NA TRBV12-3/TRBV12-4 TGTGCCAGCACCCTTTCCCTTTTATACGAGCAGTACTTC CASTLSLLYEQYF